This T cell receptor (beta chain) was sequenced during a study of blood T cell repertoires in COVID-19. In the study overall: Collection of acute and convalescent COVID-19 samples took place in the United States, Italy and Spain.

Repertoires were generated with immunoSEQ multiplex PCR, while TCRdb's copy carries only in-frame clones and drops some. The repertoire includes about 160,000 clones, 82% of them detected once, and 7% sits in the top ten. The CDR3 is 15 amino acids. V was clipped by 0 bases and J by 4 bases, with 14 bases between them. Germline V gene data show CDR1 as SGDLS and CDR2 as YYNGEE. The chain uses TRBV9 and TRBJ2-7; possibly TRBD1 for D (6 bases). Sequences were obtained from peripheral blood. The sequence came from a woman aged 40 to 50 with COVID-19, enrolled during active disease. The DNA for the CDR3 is TGTGCCAGCAGCGTAGGGGTACAGGGAACTTACGAGCAGTACTTC. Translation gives CASSVGVQGTYEQYF.